This TCR beta chain stems from a study of cytomegalovirus exposure and HLA in healthy donors. In the study overall: Out of 150 million to 200 million T cells, an earlier analysis found 117 million unique TCR beta sequences in total. Early release data held tens of millions of unique TCRs from HLA-typed donors. Study-level points and caveats: Cytomegalovirus status was reportedly diagnosed by the classifier with high specificity and sensitivity. Sequence variants that were highly shared formed a cluster that was likely a sequencing artifact.

The PCR employed 60 Vbeta primers together with 13 Jbeta primers. TCRdb's copy holds only in-frame clones and misses some; the assay was immunoSEQ multiplex PCR. Across roughly 120,000 clones, the top ten clones capture roughly 0.94% of the sample. CDR1 KGHSH and CDR2 LQKENI come from the germline V gene. Trimming shortened V by 2 bases and J by 8 bases, and 15 bases separated the two germline ends. The CDR3 is made up of 14 amino acids. In regard to this clone: Antigen specificity is unknown.

Sequenced input: PBMCs. This sequence joins TRBV18 and TRBJ1-2; D remains ambiguous. The receptor was isolated from a man aged 18 to 29 in good health and CMV-seronegative. CDR3 nucleotides: TGTGCCAGCTCACCATACCTAGGAGGCTTGGGCTACACCTTC. Translated, it gives CASSPYLGGLGYTF. The variable domain in full, completed from reference TRBV18 and TRBJ1-2, reads NAGVMQNPRHLVRRRGQEARLRCSPMKGHSHVYWYRQLPEEGLKFMVYLQKENIIDESGMPKERFSAEFPKEGPSILRIQQVVRGDSAAYFCASSPYLGGLGYTFGSGTRLTVV.